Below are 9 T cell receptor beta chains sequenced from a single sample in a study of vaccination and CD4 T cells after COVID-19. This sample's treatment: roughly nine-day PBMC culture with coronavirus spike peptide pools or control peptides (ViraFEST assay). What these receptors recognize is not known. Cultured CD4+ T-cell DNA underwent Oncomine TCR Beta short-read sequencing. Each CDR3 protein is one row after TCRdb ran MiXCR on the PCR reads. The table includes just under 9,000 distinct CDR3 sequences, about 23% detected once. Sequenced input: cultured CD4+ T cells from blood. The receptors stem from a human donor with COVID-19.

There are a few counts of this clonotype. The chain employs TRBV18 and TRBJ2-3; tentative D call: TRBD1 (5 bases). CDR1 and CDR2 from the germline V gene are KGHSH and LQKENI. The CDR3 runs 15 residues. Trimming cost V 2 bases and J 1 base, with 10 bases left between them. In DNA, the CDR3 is TGTGCCAGCTCACCAATGGGGCAGGGCACAGATACGCAGTATTTT. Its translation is CASSPMGQGTDTQYF.

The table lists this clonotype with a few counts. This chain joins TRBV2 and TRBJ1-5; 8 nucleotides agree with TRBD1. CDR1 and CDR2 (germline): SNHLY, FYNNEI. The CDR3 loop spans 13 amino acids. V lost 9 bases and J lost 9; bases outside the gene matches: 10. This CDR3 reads CARGGQGEGPQHF. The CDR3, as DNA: TGTGCCAGGGGCGGACAGGGTGAGGGGCCCCAGCATTTT.

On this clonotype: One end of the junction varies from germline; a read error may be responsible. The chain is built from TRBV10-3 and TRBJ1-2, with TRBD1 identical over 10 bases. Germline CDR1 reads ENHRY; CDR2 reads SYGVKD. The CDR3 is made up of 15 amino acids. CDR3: CATSDGTGVLYGYTF. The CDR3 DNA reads TGTGCCACCAGTGACGGGACAGGGGTGTTGTATGGCTACACCTTC.

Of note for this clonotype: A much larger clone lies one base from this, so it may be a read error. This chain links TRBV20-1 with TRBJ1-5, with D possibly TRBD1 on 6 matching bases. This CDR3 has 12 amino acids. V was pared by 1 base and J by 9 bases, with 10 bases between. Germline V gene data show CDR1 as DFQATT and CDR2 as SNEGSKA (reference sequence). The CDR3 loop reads CSARVGGRPQHF. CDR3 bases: TGCAGTGCTAGAGTGGGGGGCCGGCCCCAGCATTTT.

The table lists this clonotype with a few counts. The CDR3, as DNA: TGTGCCAGCAGTCCTCGGGGCGAGCAGTACTTC. Amino acids: CASSPRGEQYF. The V gene is TRBV2, the J gene TRBJ2-7; D is possibly TRBD2 (5 bases). CDR1 SNHLY and CDR2 FYNNEI come from the germline V gene. The length of the CDR3 is 11 residues. Trimming cost V 5 bases and J 6 bases, with 8 bases left between them.

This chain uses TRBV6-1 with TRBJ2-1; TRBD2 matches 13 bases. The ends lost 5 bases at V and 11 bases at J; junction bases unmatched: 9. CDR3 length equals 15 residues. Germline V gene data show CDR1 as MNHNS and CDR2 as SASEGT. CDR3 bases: TGTGCCAGCAGTAGGGGGACTAGCGGGGTTCGTCAGCAGTTCTTC. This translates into CASSRGTSGVRQQFF.

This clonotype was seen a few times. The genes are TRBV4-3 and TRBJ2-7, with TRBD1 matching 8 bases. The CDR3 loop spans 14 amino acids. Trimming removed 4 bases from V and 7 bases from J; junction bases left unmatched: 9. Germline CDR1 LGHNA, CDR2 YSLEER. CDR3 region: CASSREQGAGEQYF. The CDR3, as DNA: TGCGCCAGCAGCCGGGAGCAGGGGGCAGGGGAGCAGTACTTC.

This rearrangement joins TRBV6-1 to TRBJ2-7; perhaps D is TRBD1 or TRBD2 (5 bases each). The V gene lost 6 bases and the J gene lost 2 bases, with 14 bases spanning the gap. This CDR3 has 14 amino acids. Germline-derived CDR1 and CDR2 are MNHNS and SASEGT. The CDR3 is CASRDWGPTYEQYF. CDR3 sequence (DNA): TGTGCCAGCAGGGACTGGGGACCGACCTACGAGCAGTACTTC.

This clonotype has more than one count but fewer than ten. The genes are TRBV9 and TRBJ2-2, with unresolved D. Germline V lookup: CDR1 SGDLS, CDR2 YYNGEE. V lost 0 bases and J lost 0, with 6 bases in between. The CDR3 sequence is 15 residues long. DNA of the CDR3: TGTGCCAGCAGCGTAGCTCCCGCGAACACCGGGGAGCTGTTTTTT. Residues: CASSVAPANTGELFF.